This is a list of T cell receptor beta chains from one sample in a study of human T cells and chemical hapten exposure. TCRdb analysed the RACE reads with MiXCR anew, one entry per CDR3 protein. The table records 150,000 to 200,000 distinct CDR3 sequences, 25% to 35% of them present only once. The source was whole blood, collected in connection with sensitization to the hapten diphenylcyclopropenone (DPC). The receptors here all came from a young woman with alopecia areata. Some clones in this sample may be carry-over from other donors' samples. The conserved cysteine and the conserved F or W are not part of the CDR3 here.

J gene | V gene | CDR3 protein
TRBJ2-5 | TRBV24-1 | ATSDAGDASETQY
TRBJ2-1 | TRBV29-1 | SVERTVDNEQF
TRBJ2-5 | TRBV5-1 | ASSGGPEETQY
TRBJ2-1 | TRBV7-2 | ASSLGIALSSYNEQF
TRBJ1-1 | TRBV4-3 | ASSQDRLNTEAF
TRBJ1-2 | TRBV5-6 | ASSLPAVNYGYT
TRBJ2-7 | TRBV28 | ASSSIRANYEQY
TRBJ2-2 | TRBV4-1 | ASSQATGDTGELF
TRBJ2-3 | TRBV19 | ASSISGSTDTQY
TRBJ1-6 | TRBV7-2 | ASSLEAGWDSPLH
TRBJ2-7 | TRBV4-3 | ASSQDWLAGGREQY
TRBJ1-1 | TRBV10-2 | ASGGPRGTEAF
TRBJ2-1 | TRBV4-3 | ASSQEGPYNEQF
TRBJ1-1 | TRBV29-1 | SVEGHLNTEAF
TRBJ1-1 | TRBV7-2 | ASSLEGQSTEAF
TRBJ1-4 | TRBV28 | ASGIATNEKLF
TRBJ2-2 | TRBV28 | ASSLYGHTGTGGELF
TRBJ2-1 | TRBV6-2/TRBV6-3 | ASSVRGKQF
TRBJ1-2 | TRBV5-6 | ASSSPGTGGRGYT
TRBJ2-1 | TRBV20-1 | SASSVVGGARYNEQF
TRBJ2-3 | TRBV12-3/TRBV12-4 | ASSHPGLAGGHTDTQY
TRBJ2-5 | TRBV10-3 | AIARLAGGQETQY
TRBJ1-4 | TRBV28 | ASSLGGRYEKLF
TRBJ1-5 | TRBV19 | ASQGRRPINQPQH
TRBJ1-5 | TRBV20-1 | SARDPGQSSNQPQH
TRBJ2-1 | TRBV29-1 | SVTGTSINEQF
TRBJ1-4 | TRBV12-3/TRBV12-4 | ASSFRQGNEKLF
TRBJ2-3 | TRBV27 | ASSLRGAGTDTQY
TRBJ1-1 | TRBV10-3 | AIRPRELNTEAF
TRBJ1-6 | TRBV20-1 | SARSQGLGSPLH
TRBJ2-5 | TRBV29-1 | SVDELAGAQETQY
TRBJ1-3 | TRBV7-6 | ASSLALGTSGNTIY
TRBJ2-5 | TRBV7-9 | ASSPLAGGRQETQY
TRBJ2-2 | TRBV12-3/TRBV12-4 | ASSLGAGLTGELF
TRBJ2-1 | TRBV24-1 | ATSDPVRTYNEQF
TRBJ1-4 | TRBV12-3/TRBV12-4 | ASSLLNEKLF
TRBJ2-7 | TRBV29-1 | SVVGGGPVKEQY
TRBJ2-3 | TRBV11-1 | ASSLGASTSTDTQY
TRBJ1-2 | TRBV6-2/TRBV6-3 | ASSYPGGSNT
TRBJ1-1 | TRBV11-2 | ASSLVGTGEAF
TRBJ2-7 | TRBV11-1 | ASGGTQSSYEQY
TRBJ2-7 | TRBV27 | ASRLTYSSYEQY
TRBJ1-4 | TRBV3-1 | ASSQVSRGEKLF
TRBJ2-5 | TRBV28 | ASIPAGGRGQETQY
TRBJ1-4 | TRBV12-2 | ASRFDRGLGKLF
TRBJ2-7 | TRBV12-3/TRBV12-4 | ASSLALGLQY
TRBJ1-1 | TRBV20-1 | SASQQGRTEAF
TRBJ1-2 | TRBV20-1 | SALDSTNYGYT
TRBJ1-5 | TRBV27 | ASSPWGEDQPQH
TRBJ2-5 | TRBV5-1 | ASSPGGVQETQY
TRBJ2-7 | TRBV28 | ASGASGRWEQY
TRBJ1-6 | TRBV28 | ASSLQGGGSPLH
TRBJ2-3 | TRBV2 | ASTTSEYKKQY
TRBJ1-2 | TRBV28 | ASADRARNGYT
TRBJ1-2 | TRBV7-2 | ASSLALAGPYGYT
TRBJ2-2 | TRBV11-2 | ASSVAGAGELF
TRBJ2-3 | TRBV29-1 | SAQRLATNTDTQY
TRBJ2-6 | TRBV28 | ASRTASGANVLT